One sample yielded the 12 T cell receptor beta chains listed below, sequenced in a study of blood T cell repertoires in COVID-19 (dated by TCRdb to the early 2020s). The library was generated by the immunoSEQ multiplex PCR assay. Held by TCRdb, this immuneACCESS table contains in-frame sequences only and omits some clones. Under half of the omission traces to an unresolved V gene where checked; the cause of the rest is unknown. Within this sample are approximately 180,000 clones, with around 79% of them counted one time only. The top ten hold more than 25% of the sample. The source material was peripheral blood. The receptors shown here come from a woman between 70 and 85 years old with acute or convalescent COVID-19.

This clone was seen a handful of times. The rearrangement uses TRBV3-1 (or the pseudogene TRBV3-2) and TRBJ2-2; 10 nucleotides line up with TRBD1. This CDR3 contains 18 residues. Germline V CDR1 and CDR2: LGHDT, YNNKEL (reference sequence). V lost 5 bases and J lost 1; bases outside the gene matches: 10. The CDR3 nucleotides read TGTGCCAGCAGCAAGACAGGGGGCCGGTCTCAGAACACCGGGGAGCTGTTTTTT. It translates to CASSKTGGRSQNTGELFF.

The CDR3 region has the DNA TGTGCCAGCAGCTTAGGGCTGGGACAGGGGAACACTGAAGCTTTCTTT. Its protein product is CASSLGLGQGNTEAFF. The V and J genes are TRBV7-9 and TRBJ1-1; TRBD1 matches at 9 bases. The CDR3 is made up of 16 amino acids. CDR1 and CDR2 from the germline V gene are SEHNR and FQNEAQ (reference sequence). The V segment lost 1 base and the J segment 1 base; nucleotides outside the gene matches: 4.

The chain combines TRBV24-1 with TRBJ2-1; 7 bases are a match to TRBD1. Germline-derived CDR1 and CDR2 are KGHDR and SFDVKD. With 3 bases clipped from V and 2 bases from J, the junction kept 6 bases outside the gene matches. The CDR3 contains 16 residues. The CDR3 here is CATSDPRTGTYNEQFF. In DNA, the CDR3 is TGTGCCACCAGTGATCCCAGGACAGGTACCTACAATGAGCAGTTCTTC.

J is TRBJ2-1 and V is TRBV29-1; possible D gene TRBD2, 5 bases. Trimming removed 2 bases from V and 5 bases from J, with 10 bases in between. This CDR3 has 13 amino acids. Germline V CDR1 and CDR2: SQVTM, ANQGSEA. In DNA, the CDR3 is TGCAGCGTTGAAATAATGGGAGACAATGAGCAGTTCTTC. Protein product: CSVEIMGDNEQFF.

This clone turned up a few times. The chain employs TRBV11-2 and TRBJ2-7, with D possibly matching TRBD1 (5 bases). CDR3 length: 13 residues. The germline V gene encodes CDR1 SGHAT and CDR2 FQNNGV. V was trimmed by 0 bases and J by 7 bases, leaving 10 bases between them. The CDR3 DNA reads as TGTGCCAGCAGCTTAGACAGGGCTGGGGAGCAGTACTTC. The encoded protein is CASSLDRAGEQYF.

J is TRBJ2-1 and V is TRBV6-6; 9 nucleotides line up with TRBD1. V lost 8 bases to trimming and J lost 8 bases; unmatched junction nucleotides: 16. The CDR3 has 16 amino acids. CDR1 is MNHNY, CDR2 SVGAGI, per germline (reference sequence). This chain's CDR3 is CASRSGQGPNYYEQFF. CDR3 nucleotides: TGTGCCAGCCGCTCCGGACAGGGGCCCAATTACTATGAGCAGTTCTTC.

The V gene is TRBV12-3 or TRBV12-4, the J gene TRBJ2-7, with unresolved D. The ends were cut back, 8 bases at V and 4 bases at J, with 12 bases in the middle. The CDR3 totals 12 residues. The CDR3 region is CASAKSVYEQYF. CDR3 sequence (DNA): TGTGCCAGCGCTAAATCGGTGTACGAGCAGTACTTC.

This sequence joins TRBV11-2 and TRBJ2-7; D perhaps matches TRBD2 (6 bases). CDR3 length: 13 residues. The V end lost 3 bases, the J end lost 5 bases, and 11 bases lay between the germline ends. Germline V gene data show CDR1 as SGHAT and CDR2 as FQNNGV. The DNA of the CDR3 is TGTGCCAGCAGCTTCGGGGGAGAAGACGAGCAGTACTTC. Translated: CASSFGGEDEQYF. The entire variable domain, with the rest obtained from reference TRBV11-2 and TRBJ2-7, is as follows: EAGVAQSPRYKIIEKRQSVAFWCNPISGHATLYWYQQILGQGPKLLIQFQNNGVVDDSQLPKDRFSAERLKGVDSTLKIQPAKLEDSAVYLCASSFGGEDEQYFGPGTRLTVT.

This clone was observed a handful of times. V and J are TRBV3-1 (or the pseudogene TRBV3-2) and TRBJ2-7; 8 positions match TRBD2. V was clipped by 6 bases and J by 6 bases; unmatched bases: 13. The CDR3 is 15 amino acids. Germline CDR1 is LGHDT and CDR2 is YNNKEL (reference sequence). The CDR3 reads CASRDSSSGSSEQYF. CDR3 coding DNA: TGTGCCAGCAGAGATTCGTCGAGCGGGAGCTCCGAGCAGTACTTC.

This chain connects TRBV3-1 (or the pseudogene TRBV3-2) to TRBJ2-5, with TRBD2 identical over 11 bases. Per the germline V gene, CDR1 is LGHDT and CDR2 is YNNKEL (reference sequence). CDR3 size: 16 residues. V was clipped by 1 base and J by 3 bases; unmatched bases: 4. CDR3 in amino acids: CASSQGLAGRKETQYF. As DNA, the CDR3 is TGTGCCAGCAGCCAAGGACTAGCGGGAAGAAAAGAGACCCAGTACTTC.

The J gene is TRBJ2-1, the V gene TRBV29-1; a weak D match, TRBD1 (6 bases). Trimming took off 6 bases at V and 0 bases at J, with 15 bases between the two ends. CDR1 SQVTM and CDR2 ANQGSEA come from the germline V gene. The CDR3 covers 15 residues. The DNA for the CDR3 is TGCAGCGTCTCAGGGGACACACGCTCCTACAATGAGCAGTTCTTC. This codes for CSVSGDTRSYNEQFF.

The chain recombines TRBV6-4 with TRBJ2-3; 10 bases line up with TRBD2. Germline V gene sequence: CDR1 MRHNA, CDR2 SNTAGT. The CDR3 covers 15 residues. Trimming removed 6 bases from V and 1 base from J; junction bases left unmatched: 4. CDR3 nucleotide sequence: TGTGCCAGCAGCTACCTAGCGGGGGGCACAGATACGCAGTATTTT. Protein product: CASSYLAGGTDTQYF.